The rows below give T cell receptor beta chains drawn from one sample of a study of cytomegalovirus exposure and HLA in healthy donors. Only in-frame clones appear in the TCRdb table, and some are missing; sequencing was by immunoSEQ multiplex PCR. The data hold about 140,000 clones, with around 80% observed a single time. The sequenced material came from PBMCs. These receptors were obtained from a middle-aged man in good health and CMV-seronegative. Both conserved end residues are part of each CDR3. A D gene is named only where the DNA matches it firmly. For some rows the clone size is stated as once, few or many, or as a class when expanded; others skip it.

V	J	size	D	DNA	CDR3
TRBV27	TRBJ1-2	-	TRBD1	TGTGCCAGCAGTCAAGGACAGGTGAAAGGTGGCTACACCTTC	CASSQGQVKGGYTF
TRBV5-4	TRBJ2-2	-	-	TGTGCCAGCAGCCTGGAACTAGGGCGAACCGGGGAGCTGTTTTTT	CASSLELGRTGELFF
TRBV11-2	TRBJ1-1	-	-	TGTGCCAGCAGCTTAGGAACAGGGATGAACACTGAAGCTTTCTTT	CASSLGTGMNTEAFF
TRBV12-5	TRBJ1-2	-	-	TGTGCTAGTGGTTTGGCAGGGTACGCTGGCTACACCTTC	CASGLAGYAGYTF
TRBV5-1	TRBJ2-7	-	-	TGCGCCAGCAGCTTGGAAGGCAGGGCGGATGGCGAGCAGTACTTC	CASSLEGRADGEQYF
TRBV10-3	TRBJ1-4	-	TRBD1	TGTGCCATCAGTGAGTCGTTCCAGGGGGCCTTACCTCTCCAGAATGAAAAACTGTTTTTT	CAISESFQGALPLQNEKLFF
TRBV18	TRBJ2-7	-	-	TGTGCCAGCTCGAACCCAGGGGGCGGGAGCGCCTACGAGCAGTACTTC	CASSNPGGGSAYEQYF
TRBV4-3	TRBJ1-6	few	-	TGCGCCAGCAGCCAAGATCGACAGACTAATTCACCCCTCCACTTT	CASSQDRQTNSPLHF
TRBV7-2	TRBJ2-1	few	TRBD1	TGTGCCAGCAGCTTAGACCGGGACAGGGGATACAATGAGCAGTTCTTC	CASSLDRDRGYNEQFF
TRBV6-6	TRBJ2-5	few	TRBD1	TGTGCCAGCAGTACTAGGGACAGAAAAGGCCAAGAGACCCAGTACTTC	CASSTRDRKGQETQYF
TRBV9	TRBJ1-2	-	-	TGTGCCAGCAGTCAGAGGGAAGTCGGTCGTGGCTACACCTTC	CASSQREVGRGYTF
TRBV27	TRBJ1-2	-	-	TGTGCCAGCATCGGGACAATAACAAACCGGTCCTATGGCTACACCTTC	CASIGTITNRSYGYTF
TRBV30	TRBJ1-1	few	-	TGTGCCTGGAGTGTAATAGTGAACACTGAAGCTTTCTTT	CAWSVIVNTEAFF
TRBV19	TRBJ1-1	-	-	TGTGCCAGTGGGGGCCCCGGTGAAGCTTTCTTT	CASGGPGEAFF
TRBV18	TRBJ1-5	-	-	TGTGCCAGCTCACCAGGGAGGACGGACAATCAGCCCCAGCATTTT	CASSPGRTDNQPQHF
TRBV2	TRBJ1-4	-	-	TGTGCCAGCAGCGTGACAGTGGTTTCCGAAAAACTGTTTTTT	CASSVTVVSEKLFF
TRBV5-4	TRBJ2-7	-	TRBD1	TGTGCCAGCAGCGCCCAGACAGGGGACTTAACCTACGAGCAGTACTTC	CASSAQTGDLTYEQYF
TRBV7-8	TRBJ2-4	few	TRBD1	TGTGCCAGCAGCTTAGGCCTCCGGGACAGGGTCCGGGGAAACATTCAGTACTTC	CASSLGLRDRVRGNIQYF
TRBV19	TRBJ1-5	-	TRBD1	TGTGCCAGTACCCCGGGGACGGCAGGGGGCCGGAGCAATCAGCCCCAGCATTTT	CASTPGTAGGRSNQPQHF
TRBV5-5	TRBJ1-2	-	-	TGTGCCAGCAGCTTGGGAGGGATTGCCTATGGCTACACCTTC	CASSLGGIAYGYTF
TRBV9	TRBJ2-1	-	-	TGTGCCAGCAGCGTCCGGGTAGGTGGCAATGAGCAGTTCTTC	CASSVRVGGNEQFF
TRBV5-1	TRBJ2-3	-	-	TGCGCCAGCAGCGCTAAGTTCACAGATACGCAGTATTTT	CASSAKFTDTQYF
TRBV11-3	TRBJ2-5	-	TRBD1	TGTGCCAGCAGCCACGGGACAGAAGAGACCCAGTACTTC	CASSHGTEETQYF
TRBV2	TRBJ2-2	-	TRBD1	TGTGCCAGCAGTTTACAGGGGGTTGGGACCGGGGAGCTGTTTTTT	CASSLQGVGTGELFF
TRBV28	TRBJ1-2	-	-	TGTGCCAGCAGTGTACTGACTTATGGCTACACCTTC	CASSVLTYGYTF
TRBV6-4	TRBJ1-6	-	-	TGTGCCAGCAGAGCCTTCAGGGAGGATTCACCCCTCCACTTT	CASRAFREDSPLHF
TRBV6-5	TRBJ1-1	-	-	TGTGCCAGCAGTTACTCGACATCGGCAGGGTGGGCTGAAGCTTTCTTT	CASSYSTSAGWAEAFF
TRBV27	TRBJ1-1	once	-	TGTGCCAGCAAAGAGAGCAGGGTCAACACTGAAGCTTTCTTT	CASKESRVNTEAFF
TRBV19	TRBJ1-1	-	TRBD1	TGTGCCAGCGGGACAGTTACTGAAGCTTTCTTT	CASGTVTEAFF
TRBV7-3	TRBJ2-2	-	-	TGTGCCAGCAGCTTAACCAGATACACCGGGGAGCTGTTTTTT	CASSLTRYTGELFF
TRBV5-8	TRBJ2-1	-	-	TGTGCCAGCAGCCCCGTCGGGAGCTACAATGAGCAGTTCTTC	CASSPVGSYNEQFF
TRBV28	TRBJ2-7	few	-	TGTGCCAGCAGTTTAGGAGGCTACGATGCCTACGAGCAGTACTTC	CASSLGGYDAYEQYF
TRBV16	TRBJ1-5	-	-	TGTGCCAGCAGCCACAGATTGGACAGCACGGGCAATCAGCCCCAGCATTTT	CASSHRLDSTGNQPQHF
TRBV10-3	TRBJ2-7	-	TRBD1	TGTGCCATCAGTGATGAGGGGGCCGCATCCTACGAGCAGTACTTC	CAISDEGAASYEQYF
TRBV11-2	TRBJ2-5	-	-	TGTGCCAGCAGCTTAGTTTCCCAGGGAAAAGAGACCCAGTACTTC	CASSLVSQGKETQYF
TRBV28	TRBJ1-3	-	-	TGTGCCAGCAGGTGGTCACAGGGAAGAACTGGAAACACCATATATTTT	CASRWSQGRTGNTIYF
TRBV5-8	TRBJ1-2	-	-	TGTGCCAGCAGCGAATCCCTCCGACAGGTCTATGGCTACACCTTC	CASSESLRQVYGYTF
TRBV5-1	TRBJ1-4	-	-	TGCGCCAGCAGGTCTGGCAGGGATAATGAAAAACTGTTTTTT	CASRSGRDNEKLFF
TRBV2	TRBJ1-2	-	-	TGTGCCAGCAGCCATATGACAGACAACTATGGCTACACCTTC	CASSHMTDNYGYTF
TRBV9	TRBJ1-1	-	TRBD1	TGTGCCAGCAGCCCCCGGACAGGATTGGTTGGCACTGAAGCTTTCTTT	CASSPRTGLVGTEAFF
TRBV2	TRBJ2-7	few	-	TGTGCCAGCAGCCTCGCCAGGCAGGGGAGGGACGAGCAGTACTTC	CASSLARQGRDEQYF
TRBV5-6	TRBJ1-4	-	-	TGTGCCAGCAGCTTAAGGGGGACTAATGAAAAACTGTTTTTT	CASSLRGTNEKLFF
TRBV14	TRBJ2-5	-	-	TGTGCCAGCAGCCATGCAGGGGGGGAGACCCAGTACTTC	CASSHAGGETQYF
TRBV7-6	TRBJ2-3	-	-	TGTGCCAGCAGCCCGTTGCGTAATACGCAGTATTTT	CASSPLRNTQYF
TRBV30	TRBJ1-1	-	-	TGTGCCTGGAGTGTGAGGGACACTGAAGCTTTCTTT	CAWSVRDTEAFF
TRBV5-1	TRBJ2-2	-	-	TGCGCCAGCAGCTTCCAGGGGACGAACACCGGGGAGCTGTTTTTT	CASSFQGTNTGELFF
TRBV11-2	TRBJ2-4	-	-	TGTGCCAGCAGCTTAATCACCTTCGGGAGCATTCAGTACTTC	CASSLITFGSIQYF
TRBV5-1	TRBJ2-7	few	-	TGCGCCAGCAGCTTACAGCAGGGCTCGTACGAGCAGTACTTC	CASSLQQGSYEQYF
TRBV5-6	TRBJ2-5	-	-	TGTGCCAGCAGCCGAGGGGGGGCTTGGGAGACCCAGTACTTC	CASSRGGAWETQYF
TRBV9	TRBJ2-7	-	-	TGTGCCAGCAGCCCCCTCCGGGATAACTACGAGCAGTACTTC	CASSPLRDNYEQYF
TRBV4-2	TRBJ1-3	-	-	TGTGCCAGCAGCCAAGGCCCACTACAGGGCCTCAACTCTGGAAACACCATATATTTT	CASSQGPLQGLNSGNTIYF
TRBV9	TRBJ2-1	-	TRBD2	TGTGCCAGCAGCGTAGCGGCTAGCGGGGGCACCACCTACAATGAGCAGTTCTTC	CASSVAASGGTTYNEQFF
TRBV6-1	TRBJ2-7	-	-	TGTGCCAGCAAAAGGGGGTCCTCCTACGAGCAGTACTTC	CASKRGSSYEQYF
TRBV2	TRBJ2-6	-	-	TGTGCCAGCAGTGACAGGGGTAACGGGGCCAACGTCCTGACTTTC	CASSDRGNGANVLTF